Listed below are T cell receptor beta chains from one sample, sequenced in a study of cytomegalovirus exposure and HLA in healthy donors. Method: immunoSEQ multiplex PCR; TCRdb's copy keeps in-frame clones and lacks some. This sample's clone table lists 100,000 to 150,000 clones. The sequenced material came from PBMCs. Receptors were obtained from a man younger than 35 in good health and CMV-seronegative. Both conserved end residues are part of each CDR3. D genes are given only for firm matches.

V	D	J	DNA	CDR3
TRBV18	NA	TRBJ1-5	TGTGCCAGCTCAAAGGGGTGGGATAGCAATCAGCCCCAGCATTTT	CASSKGWDSNQPQHF
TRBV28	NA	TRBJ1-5	TGTGCCAGCAGTTCCGTACGGGAGCATTTT	CASSSVREHF
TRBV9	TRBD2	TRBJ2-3	TGTGCCAGCAGCCTAAGGACTAGCGGGAATGTGAGGATGACAGATACGCAGTATTTT	CASSLRTSGNVRMTDTQYF
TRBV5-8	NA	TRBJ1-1	TGTGCCAGCAGCTTGGGGGCCCCCCTGAACACTGAAGCTTTCTTT	CASSLGAPLNTEAFF
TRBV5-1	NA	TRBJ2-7	TGCGCCAGCAGAGCCCCAGGGTCCTACGAGCAGTACTTC	CASRAPGSYEQYF
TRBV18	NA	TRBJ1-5	TGTGCCAGCTCAGCACTCCGATACAAAACCCTCAATCAGCCCCAGCATTTT	CASSALRYKTLNQPQHF
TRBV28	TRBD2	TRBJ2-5	TGTGCCAGCACCGTACTAGCGGGAGGGCCCGTCCAGTACTTC	CASTVLAGGPVQYF
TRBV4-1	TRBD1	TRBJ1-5	TGCGCCAGCAGCCAAACATGGCAGGGGGATTGGGATCAGCCCCAGCATTTT	CASSQTWQGDWDQPQHF
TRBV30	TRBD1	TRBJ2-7	TGTGCCTGGACCGGGACAGGGGTTGACGAGCAGTACTTC	CAWTGTGVDEQYF
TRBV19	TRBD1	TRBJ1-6	TGTGCCAGTAGTGCACCAGGGCAGAGGGGGCGCATTGATAATTCACCCCTCCACTTT	CASSAPGQRGRIDNSPLHF
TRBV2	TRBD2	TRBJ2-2	TGTGCCAGCAGTGGAGGGGGGCGGGAGGGCCGGCCCGGGGAGCTGTTTTTT	CASSGGGREGRPGELFF
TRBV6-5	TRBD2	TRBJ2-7	TGTGCCAGCAGTTACGGTGCGGGAGGGTTCTACGAGCAGTACTTC	CASSYGAGGFYEQYF
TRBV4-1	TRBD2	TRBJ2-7	TGCGCCAGCACCCCCGGGAGGGGAGGTAGCTACGAGCAGTACTTC	CASTPGRGGSYEQYF
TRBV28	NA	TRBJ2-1	TGTGCCAGCAGTTTACCCCGGGGAGAGCAGTTCTTC	CASSLPRGEQFF
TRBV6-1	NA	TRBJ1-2	TGTGCCAGCTCCATTGGAGGGTCGGGGATGTTCAGCTACACCTTC	CASSIGGSGMFSYTF
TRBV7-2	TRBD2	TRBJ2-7	TGTGCCAGCAGCCTATTTCTAGCGGGAGGGTACGAGCAGTACTTC	CASSLFLAGGYEQYF
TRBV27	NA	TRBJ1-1	TGTGCCAGCAGTGGGCAGGGATATGAAGCTTTCTTT	CASSGQGYEAFF
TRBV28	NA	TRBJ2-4	TGTGCCAGCAGCGGAGTGAGAGACATTCAGTACTTC	CASSGVRDIQYF
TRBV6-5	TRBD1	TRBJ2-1	TGTGCCAGCAGTGCGACAGGGTTGTCTGAGCAGTTCTTC	CASSATGLSEQFF
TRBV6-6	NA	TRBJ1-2	TGTGCCAGCAGTTGGACACTTGATCGGGGCTACACCTTC	CASSWTLDRGYTF
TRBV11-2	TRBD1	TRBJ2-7	TGTGCCAGCAGCCTACGGACAGGGGGAGGCTACGAGCAGTACTTC	CASSLRTGGGYEQYF
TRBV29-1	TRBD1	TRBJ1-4	TGCAGCGTTGAAGATGTTAGGAGGGGGCAACTGTTTTTT	CSVEDVRRGQLFF
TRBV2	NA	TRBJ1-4	TGTGCCAGCAGGGAGTTAAGGAATGAAAAACTGTTTTTT	CASRELRNEKLFF
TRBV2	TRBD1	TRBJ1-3	TGTGCCAGCACGGACAGGCTCTCTGGAAACACCATATATTTT	CASTDRLSGNTIYF
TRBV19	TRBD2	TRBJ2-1	TGTGCCAGTACCCTCGGGACTAGCGGGGGTAATGAGCAGTTCTTC	CASTLGTSGGNEQFF
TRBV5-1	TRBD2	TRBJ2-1	TGCGCCAGCAGCCCGGGACTAGCGCATGGGGATGAGCAGTTCTTC	CASSPGLAHGDEQFF
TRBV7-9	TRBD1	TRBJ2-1	TGTGCCAGCAGCGACAGGGGGTGGGAGGTCCATGAGCAGTTCTTC	CASSDRGWEVHEQFF
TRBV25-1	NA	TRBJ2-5	TGTGCCAGCAGTTTACATCACGGGCAGTACTTC	CASSLHHGQYF
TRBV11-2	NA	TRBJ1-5	TGTGCCAGCAGCTTAGTACCCGGACAGAATCAGCCCCAGCATTTT	CASSLVPGQNQPQHF
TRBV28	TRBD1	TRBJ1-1	TGTGCCAGCAGTCCGACAGGGGTACGAGCTTTCTTT	CASSPTGVRAFF
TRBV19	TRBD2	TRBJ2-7	TGTGCCAGTAACCGAGCGGGAGGTGCCTACGAGCAGTACTTC	CASNRAGGAYEQYF
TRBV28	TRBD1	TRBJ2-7	TGTGCGGTGGGGACAGGGGGCTTC	CAVGTGGF
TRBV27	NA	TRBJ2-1	TGTGCCAGCAGTTTATCATCTCGGGGTAATGAGCAGTTCTTC	CASSLSSRGNEQFF
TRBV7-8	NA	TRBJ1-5	TGTGCCAGCAGCTTAGGTAGGCAGGGAGGTCGAGGCAATCAGCCCCAGCATTTT	CASSLGRQGGRGNQPQHF
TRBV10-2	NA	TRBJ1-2	TGCGCCAGCAGTGGGTTCGTTCGGGATTCTAACTATGGCTACACCTTC	CASSGFVRDSNYGYTF
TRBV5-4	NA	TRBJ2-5	TGTGCCAGCAGCTTGCAGGGGACCGGGATTACCCAGTACTTC	CASSLQGTGITQYF
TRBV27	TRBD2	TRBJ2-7	TGTGCCAGCAGGCCGGGACTAGCGGCCCCCTACGAGCAGTACTTC	CASRPGLAAPYEQYF
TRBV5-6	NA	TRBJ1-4	TGTGCCAGCAGCAACTACAGGTCATTGAAACTGTTTTTT	CASSNYRSLKLFF
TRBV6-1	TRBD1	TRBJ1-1	TGTGCCAGCAGTGTGGGGACAGGTACCAGAGGAGCTTTCTTT	CASSVGTGTRGAFF
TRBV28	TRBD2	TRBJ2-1	TGTGCCAGCAGTCTTAGCGGGAGCTCCTACAATGAGCAGTTCTTC	CASSLSGSSYNEQFF
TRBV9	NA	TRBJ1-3	TGTGCCAGCAGCGGACCCGTCCGGAGCACCATATATTTT	CASSGPVRSTIYF
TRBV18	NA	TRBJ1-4	TGTGCCAGCTCACTGGCAGGAAAGGGGACTCCTAATGAAAAACTGTTTTTT	CASSLAGKGTPNEKLFF
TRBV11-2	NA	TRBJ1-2	TGTGCCAGCAGCCCCAGTGTCCGACTCGGCTATGGCTACACCTTC	CASSPSVRLGYGYTF
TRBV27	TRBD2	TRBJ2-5	TGTGCCAGCAAGGTCTGGGGAGGGCAAGAGACCCAGTACTTC	CASKVWGGQETQYF
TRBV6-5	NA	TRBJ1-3	TGTGCCAGCAGTAGCCTGGAGGGTTCTGGAAACACCATATATTTT	CASSSLEGSGNTIYF
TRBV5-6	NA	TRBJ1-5	TGTGCCAGCAGCTCCCGTTTTGGAGGGGCGGGGAATTTAGCCCAGCATTTT	CASSSRFGGAGNLAQHF